This entry lists 19 T cell receptor beta chains sequenced from one sample in a study of metastatic and nonmetastatic thyroid tumors. Thyroid surgery was preceded by no treatment in any patient. TCRdb re-called clones from the PCR reads using MiXCR. Of about 5,500 clones listed, 37% are singletons. The sample consisted of tumor tissue. Receptors originate from a male donor with papillary thyroid cancer or a benign thyroid nodule (not recorded which). Some clones in this sample may be carry-over from other donors' samples.

The chain couples TRBV11-2 to TRBJ1-1; D is perhaps TRBD1 (5 bases). The length of the CDR3 is 13 residues. CDR1 and CDR2 (germline): SGHAT, FQNNGV. Trimming removed 8 bases from V and 4 bases from J, with 14 bases in between. DNA for the CDR3: TGTGCCAGCGGTTACGGGGGGACCACTGAAGCTTTCTTT. Its protein is CASGYGGTTEAFF.

In its sample, this clone was seen a few times. The gene calls are TRBV6-1 and TRBJ2-7; D possibly corresponds to TRBD2 (5 bases). Looked up from germline, CDR1 is MNHNS and CDR2 is SASEGT. The CDR3 is 13 residues long. The germline V and J ends were trimmed by 7 bases and 5 bases, with 15 bases remaining between them. CDR3 coding DNA: TGTGCCAGCAAAGGGTACGTCGGGAACGAGCAGTACTTC. It specifies CASKGYVGNEQYF.

In its sample, this clone was seen a few times. V and J are TRBV6-1 and TRBJ2-1; 11 bases align to TRBD2. Germline V gene lookup returns CDR1 MNHNS and CDR2 SASEGT. CDR3 size: 15 residues. The junction had 9 bases not matched to a gene; V was cut back by 6 bases and J by 8 bases. DNA of the CDR3: TGTGCCAGCAGGGTAACTAGCGGGAGTAGCCATGAGCAGTTCTTC. Translated, it gives CASRVTSGSSHEQFF.

This clone has more than one count but fewer than ten. The chain combines TRBV25-1 with TRBJ1-4; D may be TRBD1 (5 bases). V lost 1 base and J lost 1, with 7 bases in between. The CDR3 runs 15 residues. The germline V gene encodes CDR1 MGHDK and CDR2 SYGVNS. The CDR3 loop reads CASSEFRGTNEKLFF. CDR3 coding DNA: TGTGCCAGCAGTGAATTTAGGGGAACTAATGAAAAACTGTTTTTT.

This clone has ten or more counts. The chain links TRBV24-1 to TRBJ2-7; 10 bases line up with TRBD2. Germline-derived CDR1 and CDR2 are KGHDR and SFDVKD. The V and J ends lost 3 bases and 5 bases, in that order; junction bases with no gene match: 6. The length of the CDR3 is 15 residues. The CDR3 nucleotides read TGTGCCACCAGTGATCACCTAGCGGGAGAGGACGAGCAGTACTTC. The encoded protein is CATSDHLAGEDEQYF.

The V and J genes are TRBV11-2 and TRBJ1-1; 7 bases map to TRBD1. The length of the CDR3 is 18 residues. The germline CDR1 and CDR2 sequences are SGHAT and FQNNGV. V gave up 0 bases and J gave up 1 base; unmatched junction bases: 11. In nucleotides, the CDR3 is TGTGCCAGCAGCTTAGAGGGGCAGGGGGATTATAGGAACACTGAAGCTTTCTTT. As protein: CASSLEGQGDYRNTEAFF.

This clone has just a few counts. The V gene is TRBV24-1, the J gene TRBJ2-3; D unclear. CDR3 length: 13 residues. The V gene lost 4 bases and the J gene lost 6 bases, with 10 bases spanning the gap. Germline CDR1 is KGHDR and CDR2 is SFDVKD. CDR3 sequence: CATSEEMEDTQYF. Here the CDR3 DNA reads TGTGCCACCAGTGAGGAAATGGAGGATACGCAGTATTTT.

This clone is medium-sized (0.01 to 0.1%) within its sample. V and J are TRBV18 and TRBJ2-7; D gene uncertain. The germline CDR1 and CDR2 sequences are KGHSH and LQKENI. V lost 6 bases and J 2 bases, leaving 8 bases between the germline ends. CDR3 length: 12 amino acids. The CDR3 sequence is CASSPAAYEQYF. The CDR3 bases are TGTGCCAGCTCGCCCGCCGCCTACGAGCAGTACTTC.

This clone turned up a few times. CDR3: CASSLQGVSEAFF. CDR3 bases: TGTGCCAGCAGTCTTCAGGGAGTTTCTGAAGCTTTCTTT. The rearrangement links TRBV28 to TRBJ1-1; possible D gene TRBD1, 5 bases. Germline V gives CDR1 MDHEN, CDR2 SYDVKM. The V and J ends lost 5 bases and 6 bases respectively, with 13 bases between them. This CDR3 contains 13 residues.

The chain carries TRBV30 and TRBJ1-2, with D perhaps matching TRBD1 (6 bases). The CDR3 is 13 amino acids. CDR1 is GTSNPN and CDR2 is SVGIG in the germline V gene (reference sequence). With 3 bases removed from V and 3 bases from J, the gap between germline ends came to 11 bases. For the CDR3, the DNA is TGTGCCTGGAGAACAGGGAAACACTATGGCTACACCTTC. Protein sequence: CAWRTGKHYGYTF.

This clone has just a few counts. The chain joins TRBV6-2 or TRBV6-3 to TRBJ2-7; D gene ambiguous. The V end was cut by 4 bases, the J end by 2 bases, with 3 bases between. The CDR3 is 11 amino acids. CDR1 is MNHEY and CDR2 is SVGEGT in the germline V gene. CDR3: CASSSTYEQYF. For the CDR3, the DNA is TGTGCCAGCAGTTCAACCTACGAGCAGTACTTC.

This clone was recorded a few times. This sequence joins TRBV6-5 and TRBJ1-6; a weak D match, TRBD1 (6 bases). Germline V gene lookup returns CDR1 MNHEY and CDR2 SVGAGI. The V end was cut by 4 bases, the J end by 0 bases, with 16 bases between. CDR3 length: 18 amino acids. CDR3 DNA: TGTGCCAGCAGTTCAGCCACCGCGGACAGCTCCTATAATTCACCCCTCCACTTT. Its protein is CASSSATADSSYNSPLHF.

A single count supports this clone. The J gene is TRBJ2-1, the V gene TRBV15; 9 bases agree with TRBD1. The CDR3 sequence is 18 residues long. Germline CDR1 LNHNV, CDR2 YYDKDF (reference sequence). V shed 1 base and J 6 bases; nucleotides not matched to a gene: 13. CDR3 loop: CATSRALVTGTGSNEQFF. CDR3 nucleotides: TGTGCCACCAGCAGAGCCCTCGTCACCGGGACAGGGAGCAATGAGCAGTTCTTC.

This clone qualifies as medium-sized. The CDR3 DNA sequence: TGTGCCAGCAGCTTAGTCGGGGCCCTAGGGGAGCTGTTTTTT. Translation: CASSLVGALGELFF. V gene TRBV7-9 combines with J gene TRBJ2-2; either TRBD1 or TRBD2 may fit D (5 bases each). There are 14 residues in the CDR3. The V gene's germline CDR1 is SEHNR and CDR2 FQNEAQ (reference sequence). V was clipped by 1 base and J by 8 bases, with 11 bases between them.

This clone is a singleton in its sample. The chain combines TRBV9 with TRBJ2-7, with 12 nucleotides matching TRBD1. Germline CDR1 and CDR2: SGDLS and YYNGEE. After removal of 4 bases from V and 4 bases from J, the junction contained 6 bases not matched to a gene. The CDR3 sequence is 15 residues long. CDR3 loop: CASSPGTGGLYEQYF. The CDR3 DNA sequence: TGTGCCAGCAGCCCGGGGACAGGGGGCTTGTACGAGCAGTACTTC.

This clone is termed large. This sequence joins TRBV20-1 and TRBJ2-1, with 13 nucleotides matching TRBD2. Germline V gene data show CDR1 as DFQATT and CDR2 as SNEGSKA (reference sequence). J gave up 7 bases and V 7 bases, and 7 bases lay outside the gene matches. This CDR3 is built from 14 residues. The CDR3 loop reads CSVTSGGEGNEQFF. The CDR3 coding sequence is TGCAGTGTCACTAGCGGGGGGGAAGGGAATGAGCAGTTCTTC.

This rearrangement joins TRBV27 to TRBJ2-2; 9 positions match TRBD2. Germline V gives CDR1 MNHEY, CDR2 SMNVEV (reference sequence). The junction had 7 bases not matched to a gene; V was cut back by 0 bases and J by 5 bases. This CDR3 comprises 17 residues. CDR3 in DNA: TGTGCCAGCAGTTTATCGGCTAGCGGGACGAGAACCGGGGAGCTGTTTTTT. It codes for CASSLSASGTRTGELFF.

This clone appeared a single time. The rearrangement links TRBV3-1 to TRBJ1-6; D unclear. This CDR3 is built from 13 residues. Germline V gene lookup returns CDR1 LGHDT and CDR2 YNNKEL (reference sequence). V gave up 0 bases and J gave up 8 bases, with 5 bases separating them. The CDR3, as DNA: TGTGCCAGCAGCCAAGATGGCTATTCACCCCTCCACTTT. Translated, it gives CASSQDGYSPLHF.

The chain links TRBV5-1 to TRBJ2-7; tentatively, D is TRBD2 (6 bases). Germline lookup yields CDR1 SGHRS and CDR2 YFSETQ. The ends were cut back, 5 bases at V and 0 bases at J, with 9 bases in the middle. This CDR3 has 13 residues. This CDR3 is CASREGSSYEQYF. As DNA, the CDR3 is TGCGCCAGCAGGGAGGGAAGCTCCTACGAGCAGTACTTC. Combining the CDR3 with reference TRBV5-1 and TRBJ2-7 gives the whole variable domain KAGVTQTPRYLIKTRGQQVTLSCSPISGHRSVSWYQQTPGQGLQFLFEYFSETQRNKGNFPGRFSGRQFSNSRSEMNVSTLELGDSALYLCASREGSSYEQYFGPGTRLTVT.